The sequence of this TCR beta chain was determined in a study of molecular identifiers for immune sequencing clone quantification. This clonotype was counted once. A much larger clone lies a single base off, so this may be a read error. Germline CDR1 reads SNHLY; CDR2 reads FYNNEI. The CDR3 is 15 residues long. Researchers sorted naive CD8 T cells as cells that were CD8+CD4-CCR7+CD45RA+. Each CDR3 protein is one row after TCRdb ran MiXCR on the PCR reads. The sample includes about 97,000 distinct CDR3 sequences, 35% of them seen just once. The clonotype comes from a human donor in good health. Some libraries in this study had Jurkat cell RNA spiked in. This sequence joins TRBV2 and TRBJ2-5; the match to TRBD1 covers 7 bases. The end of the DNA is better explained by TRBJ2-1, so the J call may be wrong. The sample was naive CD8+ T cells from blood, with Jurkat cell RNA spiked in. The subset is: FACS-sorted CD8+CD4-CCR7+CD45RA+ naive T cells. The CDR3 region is CASSPRTGAQETQFF. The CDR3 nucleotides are TGTGCCAGCAGTCCCCGGACAGGAGCACAAGAGACCCAGTTCTTC.